Listed below are T cell receptor beta chains from one sample, sequenced in a study of blood T cell repertoires in COVID-19. This table comes from immunoSEQ multiplex PCR, and its TCRdb copy is limited to in-frame clones, with some not included. The table has 200,000 or so clones, 80% to 90% seen once. Material for sequencing was peripheral blood. The receptors stem from a human donor with active or convalescent COVID-19. The donor label of this sample is uncertain. Both conserved end residues are part of each CDR3. A D gene is named only where the DNA matches it firmly. Some rows have no size entry. The others give once, few or many, or a class for an expanded clone.

cdr3_nt,cdr3_aa,j_call,v_call,cdr3_length,clone_size,d_call
TGTGCCAGCACCTCAGGGGGCGGCACAGATACGCAGTATTTT,CASTSGGGTDTQYF,TRBJ2-3,TRBV25-1,14,-,TRBD1
TGTGCCAGCAGTTTGCGCAGGGCGGACAATCAGCCCCAGCATTTT,CASSLRRADNQPQHF,TRBJ1-5,TRBV28,15,-,-
TGTGCCAGTACCCCATCGCGACACAGGGGTCGTTCCGATACGCAGTATTTT,CASTPSRHRGRSDTQYF,TRBJ2-3,TRBV19,17,-,TRBD1
TGTGCCAGCAGCCCACGACAGGGTACCTACGAGCAGTACTTC,CASSPRQGTYEQYF,TRBJ2-7,TRBV7-2,14,-,TRBD1
TGTGCCAGCAGTGATAGAGCTTTCTTT,CASSDRAFF,TRBJ1-1,TRBV12-3/TRBV12-4,9,-,-
TGTGCCTTGGACAGGCTCTCCTACGAGCAGTACTTC,CALDRLSYEQYF,TRBJ2-7,TRBV30,12,-,TRBD1
TGTGCCAGCAGCTTAGTCGGGTACGAGCAGTACTTC,CASSLVGYEQYF,TRBJ2-7,TRBV7-9,12,-,-
TGTGCCAGCAGTTACACGGGCAGGGGGCCGGTTGAAAAACTGTTTTTT,CASSYTGRGPVEKLFF,TRBJ1-4,TRBV6-5,16,-,TRBD1
TGTGCCAGCACCGAACAATTGGGGGGGCGAAACACCATATATTTT,CASTEQLGGRNTIYF,TRBJ1-3,TRBV28,15,-,-
TGTGCCAGCAGCTTAGCCCTAGCGGGGGGGCCAGGGGGGACCCAGTACTTC,CASSLALAGGPGGTQYF,TRBJ2-5,TRBV7-7,17,-,TRBD2
TGCGCCAGCAGCTTGGGAGGTGGCGGCTACGAGCAGTACTTC,CASSLGGGGYEQYF,TRBJ2-7,TRBV5-1,14,once,-
TGTGCCAGCAGTTTCTTAATTGAGTCTGAAGCTTTCTTT,CASSFLIESEAFF,TRBJ1-1,TRBV27,13,-,-
TGTGCCACCAGTGATCCGGACCTACAGGGGAGCTCCTACAATGAGCAGTTCTTC,CATSDPDLQGSSYNEQFF,TRBJ2-1,TRBV24-1,18,-,TRBD1
TGTGCCAGCAGCCAAGCCGTAGCGGGGTGGGAGACCCAGTACTTC,CASSQAVAGWETQYF,TRBJ2-5,TRBV3-1/TRBV3-2,15,-,TRBD2
TGTGCCAGCAGACAGGGCGGCTATGGCTACACCTTC,CASRQGGYGYTF,TRBJ1-2,TRBV2,12,once,-
TGTGCCAGCTCACGCCGGGACAGCGAAGCTTTCTTT,CASSRRDSEAFF,TRBJ1-1,TRBV18,12,-,TRBD1
TGTGCCAGCCGGGACTCTCGATGGCAAGAGACCCAGTACTTC,CASRDSRWQETQYF,TRBJ2-5,TRBV28,14,few,-
TGTGCCAGCAGCCAAGAACGCGGGGGCTACACCTTC,CASSQERGGYTF,TRBJ1-2,TRBV4-2,12,once,-